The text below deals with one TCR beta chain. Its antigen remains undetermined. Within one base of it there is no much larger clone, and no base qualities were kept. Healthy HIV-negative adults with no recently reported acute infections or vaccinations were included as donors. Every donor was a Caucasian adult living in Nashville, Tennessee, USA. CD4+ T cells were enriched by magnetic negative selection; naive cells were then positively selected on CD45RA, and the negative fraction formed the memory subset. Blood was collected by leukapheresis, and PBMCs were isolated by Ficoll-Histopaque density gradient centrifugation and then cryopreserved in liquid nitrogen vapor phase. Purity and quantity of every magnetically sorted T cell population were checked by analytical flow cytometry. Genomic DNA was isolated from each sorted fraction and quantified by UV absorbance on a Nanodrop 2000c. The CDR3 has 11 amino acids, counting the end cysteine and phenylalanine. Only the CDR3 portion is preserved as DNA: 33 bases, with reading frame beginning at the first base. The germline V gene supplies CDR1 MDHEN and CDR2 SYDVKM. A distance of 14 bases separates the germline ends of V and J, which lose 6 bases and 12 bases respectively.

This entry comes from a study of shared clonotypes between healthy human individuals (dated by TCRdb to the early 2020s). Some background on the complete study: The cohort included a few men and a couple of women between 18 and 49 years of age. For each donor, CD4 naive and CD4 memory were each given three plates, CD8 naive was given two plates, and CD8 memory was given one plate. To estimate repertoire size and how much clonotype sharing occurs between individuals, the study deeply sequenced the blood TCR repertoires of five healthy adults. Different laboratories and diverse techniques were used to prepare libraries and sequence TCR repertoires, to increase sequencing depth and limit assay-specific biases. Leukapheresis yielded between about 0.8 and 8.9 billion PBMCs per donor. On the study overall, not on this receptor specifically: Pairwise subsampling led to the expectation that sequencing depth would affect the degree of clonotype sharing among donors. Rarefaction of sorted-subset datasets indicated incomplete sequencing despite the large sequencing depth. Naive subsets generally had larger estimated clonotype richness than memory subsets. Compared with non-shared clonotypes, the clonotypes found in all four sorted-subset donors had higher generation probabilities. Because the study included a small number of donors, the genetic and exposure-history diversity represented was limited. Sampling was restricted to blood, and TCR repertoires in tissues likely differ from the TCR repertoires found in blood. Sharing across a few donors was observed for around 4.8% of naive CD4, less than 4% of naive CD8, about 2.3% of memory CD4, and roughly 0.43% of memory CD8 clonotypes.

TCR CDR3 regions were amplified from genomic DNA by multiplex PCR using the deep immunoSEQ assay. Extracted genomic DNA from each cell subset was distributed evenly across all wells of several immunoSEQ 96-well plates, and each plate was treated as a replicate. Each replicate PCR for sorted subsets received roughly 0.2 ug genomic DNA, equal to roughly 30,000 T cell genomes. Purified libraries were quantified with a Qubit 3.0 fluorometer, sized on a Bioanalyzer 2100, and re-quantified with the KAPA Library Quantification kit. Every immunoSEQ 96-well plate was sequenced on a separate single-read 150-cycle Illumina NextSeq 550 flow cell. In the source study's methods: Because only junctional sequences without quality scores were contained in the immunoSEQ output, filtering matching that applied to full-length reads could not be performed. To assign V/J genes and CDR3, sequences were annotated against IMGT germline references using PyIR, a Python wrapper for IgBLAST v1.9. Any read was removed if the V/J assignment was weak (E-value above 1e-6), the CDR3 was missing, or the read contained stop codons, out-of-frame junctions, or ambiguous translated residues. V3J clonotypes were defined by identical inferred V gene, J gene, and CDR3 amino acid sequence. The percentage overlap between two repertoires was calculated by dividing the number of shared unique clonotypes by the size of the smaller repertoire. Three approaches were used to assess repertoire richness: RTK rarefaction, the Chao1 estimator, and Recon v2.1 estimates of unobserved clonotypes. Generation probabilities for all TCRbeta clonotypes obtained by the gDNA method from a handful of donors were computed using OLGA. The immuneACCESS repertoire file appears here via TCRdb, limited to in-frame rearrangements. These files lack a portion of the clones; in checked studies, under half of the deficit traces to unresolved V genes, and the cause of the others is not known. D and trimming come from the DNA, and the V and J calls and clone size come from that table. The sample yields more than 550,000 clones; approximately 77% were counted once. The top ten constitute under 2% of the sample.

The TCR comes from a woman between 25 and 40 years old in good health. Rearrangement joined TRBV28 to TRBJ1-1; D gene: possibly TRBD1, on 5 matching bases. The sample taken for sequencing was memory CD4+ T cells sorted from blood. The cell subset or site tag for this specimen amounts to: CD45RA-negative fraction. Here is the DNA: TGTGCCAGCAGGCGGATTAGGGGAACTTTCTTT. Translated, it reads CASRRIRGTFF.